The clone carrying this TCR beta chain has a handful of counts. Its antigen is still unknown. The sample carries other DNA sequences with the same CDR3. V was cut by 0 bases and J by 7 bases, with 8 bases left in between. The CDR3 has 13 residues. The V gene's germline CDR1 is SGHRS and CDR2 YFSETQ. Of the isolated RNA, all was reverse transcribed, and so the sequenced material was expressed TCRB transcripts. Assay used: immunoSEQ multiplex PCR; TCRdb lists only in-frame clones, some missing. The data show hundreds of thousands of clones, about 17% seen once. It was via CD45RO/CCR7/CD25/CD127/CD95/CD27 that CD4+ naive, central memory, regulatory and stem cell-like memory cells were sorted. This record comes from a study of beta chain features in type 1 diabetes. Study-level results: Cells with high TCR expression could be over-represented by cDNA sequencing.

The sequenced sample consisted of naive CD4+ T cells from blood. The TCR was taken from a woman aged 18-35 years in good health. The chain links TRBV5-1 to TRBJ2-1; tentatively, D is TRBD2 (6 bases). The CDR3: CASSLGAGNEQFF. The CDR3 DNA follows: TGCGCCAGCAGCTTGGGAGCGGGTAATGAGCAGTTCTTC.